This T cell receptor beta chain was recorded in a study of cytotoxic CD8 clonotypes in ibrutinib-treated CLL. Profiled with immunoSEQ multiplex PCR; TCRdb holds only in-frame clones, not every one. The data hold roughly 170,000 clones, with roughly 80% observed a single time. Germline CDR1 MNHNY, CDR2 SVGAGI (reference sequence). V gave up 4 bases and J gave up 5 bases; unmatched junction bases: 7. CDR3 size: 15 residues. This receptor was obtained from a human donor with chronic lymphocytic leukemia. Source: PBMCs, taken after 24 months of ibrutinib treatment. The V gene is TRBV6-6, the J gene TRBJ2-2, with TRBD1 identical over 7 bases. As DNA, the CDR3 is TGTGCCAGCAGTTCAGGGGCAGGGGGTACCGGGGAGCTGTTTTTT. Its translation is CASSSGAGGTGELFF.